The entry below gives a single T cell receptor (beta chain) sequence along with its context. The antigen is undetermined. This entry is derived from a study of shared clonotypes between healthy human individuals. Background on the study: Per donor, three plates held CD4 naive cells, three held CD4 memory, two held CD8 naive and one held CD8 memory.

Notes on the study in general: The sharing of approximately 4.6% of naive CD4 clonotypes was seen across a few donors.

Trimming pared 3 bases from V and 4 bases from J, leaving 13 bases between. Germline values: CDR1 LNHDA, CDR2 SQIVND (reference sequence). The CDR3 loop spans 15 amino acids. Assay used: immunoSEQ multiplex PCR; TCRdb lists only in-frame clones, some missing. The sample has about 2,500,000 clones, around nine tenths seen once. This sequence joins TRBV19 and TRBJ1-3; possibly TRBD1 for D (5 bases). The clonotype was recovered from a man aged 18 to 30 in good health. The sample comprised naive CD4+ T cells sorted from blood. The subset denotes: CD45RA+ positively selected. CDR3 sequence: CASSMGGFAGNTIYF. The CDR3 bases are TGTGCCAGTAGTATGGGGGGATTCGCCGGAAACACCATATATTTT.